The clone carrying this T cell receptor (beta chain) was picked up many times. What it binds is not known. Graves' hyperthyroidism without ophthalmopathy progression within 18 months was termed stable. The data were taken from a study of T cells in Graves' hyperthyroidism and ophthalmopathy. Points from the study as a whole: Within blood appeared most thyroid clonotypes that had expanded above 0.001.

The investigators amplified TCR beta CDR3 regions from RNA transcripts. The TCR CDR3 first-round RT-PCR relied on the HTBI primer set. From the multiplex PCR reads, TCRdb called clonotypes with MiXCR, one entry per CDR3 protein. This table holds 530,000 or so distinct CDR3 sequences, roughly 46% found once. This CDR3 has 14 amino acids. Trimming stripped 5 bases from V and 4 bases from J, with 14 bases between. Germline values: CDR1 SGHNT, CDR2 YENEEA. The chain links TRBV11-3 to TRBJ1-2, with D perhaps matching TRBD1 (6 bases). The sequenced sample consisted of peripheral blood or thyroid tissue (not recorded which). The clonotype comes from a woman under 30 with Graves' hyperthyroidism. In nucleotides, the CDR3 is TGTGCCAGCAGCGCACGACAGGACCCCTATGGCTACACCTTC. Its protein product is CASSARQDPYGYTF. Filled out from reference TRBV11-3 and TRBJ1-2, the complete variable domain reads EAGVVQSPRYKIIEKKQPVAFWCNPISGHNTLYWYLQNLGQGPELLIRYENEEAVDDSQLPKDRFSAERLKGVDSTLKIQPAELGDSAVYLCASSARQDPYGYTFGSGTRLTVV.